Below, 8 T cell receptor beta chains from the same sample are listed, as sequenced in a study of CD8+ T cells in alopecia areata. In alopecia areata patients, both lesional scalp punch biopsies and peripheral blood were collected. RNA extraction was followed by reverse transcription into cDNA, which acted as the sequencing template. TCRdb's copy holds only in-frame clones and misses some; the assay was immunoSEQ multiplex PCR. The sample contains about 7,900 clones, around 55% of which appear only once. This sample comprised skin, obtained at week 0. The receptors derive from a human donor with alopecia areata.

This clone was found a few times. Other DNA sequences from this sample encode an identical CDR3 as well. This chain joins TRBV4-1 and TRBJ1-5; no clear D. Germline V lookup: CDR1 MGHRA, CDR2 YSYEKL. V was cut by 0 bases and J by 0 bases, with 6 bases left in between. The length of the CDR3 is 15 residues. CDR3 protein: CASSQEGNSNQPQHF. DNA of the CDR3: TGCGCCAGCAGCCAAGAGGGTAATAGCAATCAGCCCCAGCATTTT.

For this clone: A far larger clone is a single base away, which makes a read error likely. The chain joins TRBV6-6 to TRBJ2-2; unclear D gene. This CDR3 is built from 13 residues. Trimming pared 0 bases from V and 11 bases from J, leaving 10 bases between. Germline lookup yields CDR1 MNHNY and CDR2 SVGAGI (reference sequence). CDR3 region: CASSYSMAGELFF. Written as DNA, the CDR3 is TGTGCCAGCAGTTACTCAATGGCTGGAGAGCTGTTTTTT.

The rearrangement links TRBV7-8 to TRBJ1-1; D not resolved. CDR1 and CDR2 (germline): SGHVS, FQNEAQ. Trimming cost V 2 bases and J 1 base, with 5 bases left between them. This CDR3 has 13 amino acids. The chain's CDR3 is CASSLSRNTEAFF. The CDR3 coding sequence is TGTGCCAGCAGCTTATCAAGGAACACTGAAGCTTTCTTT. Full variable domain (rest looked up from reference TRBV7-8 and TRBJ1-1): GAGVSQSPRYKVAKRGQDVALRCDPISGHVSLFWYQQALGQGPEFLTYFQNEAQLDKSGLPSDRFFAERPEGSVSTLKIQRTQQEDSAVYLCASSLSRNTEAFFGQGTRLTVV.

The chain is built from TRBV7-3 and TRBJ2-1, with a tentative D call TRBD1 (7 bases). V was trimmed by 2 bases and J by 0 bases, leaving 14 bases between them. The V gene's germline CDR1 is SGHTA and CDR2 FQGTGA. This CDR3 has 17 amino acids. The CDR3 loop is CASSLSSGGLSYNEQFF. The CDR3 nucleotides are TGTGCCAGCAGCTTATCATCAGGGGGACTCTCCTACAATGAGCAGTTCTTC.

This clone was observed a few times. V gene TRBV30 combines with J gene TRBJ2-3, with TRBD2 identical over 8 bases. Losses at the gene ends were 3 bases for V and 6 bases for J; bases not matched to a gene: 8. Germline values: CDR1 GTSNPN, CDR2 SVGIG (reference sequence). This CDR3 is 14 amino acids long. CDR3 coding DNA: TGTGCCTGGAGCGGGGGAGCGGGAGCTGATACGCAGTATTTT. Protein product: CAWSGGAGADTQYF.

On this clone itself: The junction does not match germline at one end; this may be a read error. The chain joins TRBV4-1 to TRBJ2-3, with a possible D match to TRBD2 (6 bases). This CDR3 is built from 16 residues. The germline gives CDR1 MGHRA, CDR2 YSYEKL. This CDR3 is CASSQDPGRAADTQYF. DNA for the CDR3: TGTGCCAGCAGCCAAGACCCCGGGAGAGCGGCAGATACGCAGTATTTT.

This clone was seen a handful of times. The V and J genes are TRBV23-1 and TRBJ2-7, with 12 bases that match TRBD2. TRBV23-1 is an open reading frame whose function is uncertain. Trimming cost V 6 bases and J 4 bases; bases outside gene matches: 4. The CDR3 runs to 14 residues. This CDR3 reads CASSQGTSGYEQYF. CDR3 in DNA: TGCGCCAGCAGCCAGGGGACTAGCGGGTACGAGCAGTACTTC.

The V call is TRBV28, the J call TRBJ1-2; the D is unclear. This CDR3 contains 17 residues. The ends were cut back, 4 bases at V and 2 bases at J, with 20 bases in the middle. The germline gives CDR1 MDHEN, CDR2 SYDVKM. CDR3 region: CASSSIRPSDSNYGYTF. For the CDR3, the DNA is TGTGCCAGCAGTTCAATCCGTCCTTCGGACTCCAACTATGGCTACACCTTC.